The rows below give T cell receptor beta chains drawn from one sample of a study of early T cells in non-severe SARS-CoV-2 infection. MiXCR was run by TCRdb on the 5' RACE reads, yielding one entry per CDR3 protein. Among about 79,000 distinct CDR3 sequences listed, roughly 13% were seen once. The sequenced material came from whole blood. These receptors all stem from an adult who was a healthcare worker with PCR-confirmed SARS-CoV-2 infection or an uninfected control (not recorded which). The CDR3 runs from the conserved cysteine through the conserved F or W. Each record gives: V gene, D gene, J gene, clone size, CDR3 protein, CDR3 DNA. A D gene is named only where the DNA matches it firmly. Rows may omit the clone size; those that give it use once, few, many or a size class.

TRBV19	.	TRBJ1-5	few	CASSPSYGKSNQPQHF	TGTGCCAGTAGTCCCTCTTATGGCAAGAGCAATCAGCCCCAGCATTTT
TRBV5-1	.	TRBJ2-7	.	CASSSGSSYEQYF	TGCGCCAGCAGCTCGGGGAGCTCCTACGAGCAGTACTTC
TRBV3-1	.	TRBJ1-1	few	CASSSYSANTEAFF	TGTGCCAGCAGCTCTTACAGCGCGAACACTGAAGCTTTCTTT
TRBV10-3	TRBD2	TRBJ2-1	.	CAISEGTSGGNEQFF	TGTGCCATCAGTGAGGGGACTAGCGGGGGAAATGAGCAGTTCTTC
TRBV5-6	TRBD2	TRBJ2-5	.	CTSSSIAGGGETQYF	TGTACCAGCAGCTCTATAGCGGGGGGCGGCGAGACCCAGTACTTC
TRBV3-1	.	TRBJ1-5	.	CASSQDRDQPQHF	TGTGCCAGCAGCCAAGATAGAGATCAGCCCCAGCATTTT
TRBV2	.	TRBJ2-3	few	CASSEDRGTDTQYF	TGTGCCAGCAGTGAGGACAGAGGCACAGATACGCAGTATTTT
TRBV9	TRBD1	TRBJ1-1	many	CASSPQAGTVNTEAFF	TGTGCCAGCAGCCCTCAAGCCGGGACAGTGAACACTGAAGCTTTCTTT
TRBV20-1	TRBD1	TRBJ1-2	many	CSARGGTAELYGYTF	TGCAGTGCTAGGGGGGGGACAGCTGAACTCTATGGCTACACCTTC
TRBV11-3	.	TRBJ1-6	.	CASSSGNSPLHF	TGTGCCAGCAGCTCGGGCAATTCACCCCTCCACTTT
TRBV20-1	.	TRBJ2-7	many	CSASESYF	TGCAGTGCTTCTGAGTCGTACTTC
TRBV3-1	.	TRBJ2-1	many	CASSHRKASSYNEQFF	TGTGCCAGCAGCCACCGGAAGGCCAGCTCCTACAATGAGCAGTTCTTC
TRBV2	TRBD1	TRBJ1-4	.	CASKGTVQGVRTNEKLFF	TGTGCCAGCAAGGGTACAGTACAGGGGGTACGAACTAATGAAAAACTGTTTTTT
TRBV20-1	TRBD2	TRBJ2-2	few	CSASWLAGRGGELFF	TGCAGTGCTAGTTGGCTAGCGGGACGGGGCGGGGAGCTGTTTTTT
TRBV20-1	.	TRBJ2-1	many	CSARRAGSFF	TGCAGTGCTAGACGTGCAGGTTCGTTCTTC
TRBV4-2	.	TRBJ2-1	.	CASSRGDSRDNEQFF	TGTGCCAGCAGCCGCGGGGACTCGAGGGACAATGAGCAGTTCTTC
TRBV20-1	TRBD1	TRBJ2-3	few	CSAVQGAPDTQYF	TGCAGTGCAGTACAGGGGGCCCCAGATACGCAGTATTTT
TRBV15	.	TRBJ1-2	few	CATSREQGVGYTF	TGTGCCACCAGCAGAGAGCAAGGGGTCGGCTACACCTTC
TRBV29-1	.	TRBJ2-2	.	CSAPHPTGELFF	TGCAGCGCCCCGCATCCCACCGGGGAGCTGTTTTTT
TRBV2	TRBD1	TRBJ1-2	many	CASSEQGARAYGYTF	TGTGCCAGCAGTGAACAGGGGGCGCGTGCTTATGGCTACACCTTC
TRBV5-1	.	TRBJ2-5	many	CASSLASSVGETQYF	TGCGCCAGCAGCTTGGCATCTAGCGTCGGTGAGACCCAGTACTTC
TRBV28	TRBD2	TRBJ2-5	.	CASSLLWLAGRSEETQYF	TGTGCCAGCAGTTTACTTTGGCTAGCGGGAAGGAGTGAAGAGACCCAGTACTTC
TRBV12-5	TRBD1	TRBJ1-1	many	CASGLDRAPQGHEAFF	TGTGCTAGTGGTTTGGACCGGGCCCCACAGGGGCATGAAGCTTTCTTT
TRBV30	.	TRBJ1-5	many	CAWSGTSQPQHF	TGTGCCTGGAGTGGGACGAGTCAGCCCCAGCATTTT